One and the same sample provided the 15 T cell receptor beta chains below, sequenced in a study of CD8+ T cells in alopecia areata. Isolated RNA was reverse transcribed into cDNA used as the sequencing template. This table comes from immunoSEQ multiplex PCR, and its TCRdb copy is limited to in-frame clones, with some not included. In the table there are around 140,000 clones, 45% to 60% of which are singletons. This specimen was CD4+ T cells sorted from blood, taken at week 0. The receptors come from a human donor with alopecia areata.

The rearrangement joins TRBV6-6 to TRBJ1-2; D is undetermined. The CDR3 extends over 13 amino acids. Deletions cut 5 bases from V and 8 bases from J, with 15 bases between. Looked up from germline, CDR1 is MNHNY and CDR2 is SVGAGI (reference sequence). CDR3 nucleotide sequence: TGTGCCAGCAGTGCAGTTTGGTACGGAGGCTACACCTTC. Translated, it gives CASSAVWYGGYTF.

V usage is TRBV7-2 and J usage is TRBJ2-7, with D hard to call. The CDR3 covers 13 residues. Germline V gene sequence: CDR1 SGHTA, CDR2 FQGNSA. The V and J ends lost 3 bases and 0 bases respectively, with 6 bases between them. This CDR3 is CASSLGNSYEQYF. CDR3 in DNA: TGTGCCAGCAGCTTGGGCAACTCCTACGAGCAGTACTTC.

The chain uses TRBV6-5 and TRBJ2-1; D is unclear. The length of the CDR3 is 14 residues. Germline V gene sequence: CDR1 MNHEY, CDR2 SVGAGI. V was shortened by 7 bases and J by 8 bases, with 18 bases between the two germline ends. Here the CDR3 reads CASTDSNNPDEQFF. The CDR3, as DNA: TGTGCCAGCACCGACTCGAACAACCCGGATGAGCAGTTCTTC.

The rearrangement uses TRBV5-1 and TRBJ2-5; TRBD2 is a possible D gene (7 bases). V was clipped by 0 bases and J by 1 base, with 13 bases between them. CDR1 is SGHRS, CDR2 YFSETQ, per germline. CDR3 length: 16 residues. CDR3 protein: CASSLVRGASQETQYF. Here the CDR3 DNA reads TGCGCCAGCAGCTTGGTTCGGGGGGCCTCCCAAGAGACCCAGTACTTC.

This clone was seen only a few times. This chain connects TRBV2 to TRBJ2-1; 8 nucleotides line up with TRBD2. Germline trimming cut 3 bases from V and 9 bases from J; bases unmatched to any gene: 10. The CDR3 contains 15 residues. Germline loops: CDR1 SNHLY, CDR2 FYNNEI. CDR3 DNA: TGTGCCAGCAGTGACGAGCGGGGGAGGTTGGGTGAGCAGTTCTTC. It codes for CASSDERGRLGEQFF.

V gene TRBV15 combines with J gene TRBJ1-4; D may be TRBD1 (5 bases). This CDR3 region has 12 residues. Germline V gene data show CDR1 as LNHNV and CDR2 as YYDKDF (reference sequence). Trimming pared 1 base from V and 14 bases from J, leaving 11 bases between. DNA of the CDR3: TGTGCCACCAGCAGAGTAAACGGGGCCCTGTTTTTT. Translating gives CATSRVNGALFF.

The chain joins TRBV4-3 to TRBJ2-2; 10 nucleotides align to TRBD2. After removal of 0 bases from V and 7 bases from J, the junction contained 8 bases not matched to a gene. CDR1 and CDR2 from the germline V gene are LGHNA and YSLEER. The CDR3 consists of 17 residues. The chain's CDR3 is CASSQDKAGGPIGELFF. DNA for the CDR3: TGCGCCAGCAGCCAAGATAAAGCGGGAGGGCCGATCGGGGAGCTGTTTTTT.

The chain joins TRBV6-5 to TRBJ1-1; 9 bases map to TRBD1. The CDR3 has 15 amino acids. Germline CDR1 MNHEY, CDR2 SVGAGI. After removal of 0 bases from V and 7 bases from J, the junction contained 6 bases not matched to a gene. The CDR3 here is CASSYSGQGGFEAFF. In DNA, the CDR3 is TGTGCCAGCAGTTACTCGGGACAGGGCGGCTTTGAAGCTTTCTTT.

The chain links TRBV29-1 to TRBJ2-4; tentatively, D is TRBD1 (6 bases). The CDR3 runs 14 residues. Between the trimmed V and J ends, which lost 4 bases and 3 bases, there was a span of 13 bases. Germline CDR1 reads SQVTM; CDR2 reads ANQGSEA. Here the CDR3 DNA reads TGCAGCGTTGTTCCGACAGGAGTCAAAAACATTCAGTACTTC. Translated: CSVVPTGVKNIQYF.

Regarding this clone: A single base separates this from a much larger clone, so it may be a read error. The rearrangement joins TRBV11-2 to TRBJ2-3; D is undetermined. CDR3 length: 11 residues. Germline CDR1 and CDR2: SGHAT and FQNNGV. V was clipped by 2 bases and J by 3 bases, with 0 bases between them. CDR3 bases: TGTGCCAGCAGCTTAACAGATACGCAGTATTTT. Translated, it gives CASSLTDTQYF. Filled out from reference TRBV11-2 and TRBJ2-3, the complete variable domain reads EAGVAQSPRYKIIEKRQSVAFWCNPISGHATLYWYQQILGQGPKLLIQFQNNGVVDDSQLPKDRFSAERLKGVDSTLKIQPAKLEDSAVYLCASSLTDTQYFGPGTRLTVL.

The chain joins TRBV18 to TRBJ2-7; TRBD1 aligns across 7 bases. Looked up from germline, CDR1 is KGHSH and CDR2 is LQKENI. The CDR3 sequence is 12 residues long. V shed 6 bases and J 3 bases; nucleotides not matched to a gene: 2. The CDR3 protein is CASSGTDYEQYF. The CDR3 nucleotides are TGTGCCAGCTCCGGGACAGACTACGAGCAGTACTTC.

The chain joins TRBV18 to TRBJ1-2, with 7 bases matching TRBD1. CDR3 size: 13 residues. V lost 3 bases to trimming and J lost 2 bases; unmatched junction nucleotides: 0. The germline V gene has CDR1 KGHSH and CDR2 LQKENI. This chain's CDR3 is CASSPDRNYGYTF. The CDR3 coding sequence is TGTGCCAGCTCACCGGACAGGAACTATGGCTACACCTTC.

The V call is TRBV28, the J call TRBJ2-3, with TRBD2 matching over 11 bases. CDR1 is MDHEN and CDR2 is SYDVKM in the germline V gene. The CDR3 runs 15 residues. After removal of 5 bases from V and 4 bases from J, the junction contained 5 bases not matched to a gene. In DNA, the CDR3 is TGTGCCAGCAGTCCCGGGACTAGCGGCTCAGATACGCAGTATTTT. This codes for CASSPGTSGSDTQYF.

This clone came up a few times. J is TRBJ2-1 and V is TRBV27, with D perhaps TRBD1 (5 bases). Germline CDR1 is MNHEY and CDR2 is SMNVEV (reference sequence). Trimming pared 5 bases from V and 1 base from J, leaving 12 bases between. The CDR3 spans 15 residues. CDR3 DNA: TGTGCCAGCAGTAAAGGAGACAGATCCTACAATGAGCAGTTCTTC. This translates into CASSKGDRSYNEQFF.

This clone was detected a few times. This chain joins TRBV29-1 and TRBJ1-4, with a weak D call TRBD1 (5 bases). Germline-derived CDR1 and CDR2 are SQVTM and ANQGSEA. The CDR3 spans 14 residues. V lost 0 bases and J lost 8, with 13 bases in between. CDR3 coding DNA: TGCAGCGTTGAAGAGACGGGGGGACGGGAAAAACTGTTTTTT. Its protein is CSVEETGGREKLFF.